This TCR beta chain was retrieved from a study of blood T cell repertoires in COVID-19. CDR1 and CDR2 from the germline V gene are SGHAT and FQNNGV. The ends lost 1 base at V and 1 base at J; junction bases unmatched: 5. The CDR3 runs 16 residues. Original methodology: Reference gene primer amplification in the assay estimated nucleated cell counts. The assay was immunoSEQ multiplex PCR, and TCRdb's table has in-frame clones only and misses some. V and J calls and clone size are those listed in that table; D and trimming were worked out from the DNA. Of 250,000 or so clones detected, approximately 81% appear once; the ten largest clones hold approximately 6.6%.

The J gene is TRBJ2-7, the V gene TRBV11-2, with 9 bases identical to TRBD1. The sequence was collected from a woman in her forties or fifties who had been exposed to COVID-19. The sequenced material came from PBMCs or T cells enriched from blood (not recorded which). The CDR3 bases are TGTGCCAGCAGCTTAGCGGACAGGGGAAAATCCTACGAGCAGTACTTC. This translates into CASSLADRGKSYEQYF. The full variable domain, with the rest looked up from reference TRBV11-2 and TRBJ2-7, is EAGVAQSPRYKIIEKRQSVAFWCNPISGHATLYWYQQILGQGPKLLIQFQNNGVVDDSQLPKDRFSAERLKGVDSTLKIQPAKLEDSAVYLCASSLADRGKSYEQYFGPGTRLTVT.